This TCR beta chain was sequenced during a study of T cells in narcolepsy. Whole-study findings and limits: Autoreactive clonotypes reportedly recurred in blood of same and different patients, not controls.

Assay: immunoSEQ multiplex PCR; the TCRdb copy retains only in-frame clones and omits some. The data hold some 10,000 clones, with 90% to 95% observed a single time. Germline CDR1 GTSNPN, CDR2 SVGIG (reference sequence). V dropped 1 base and J dropped 1 base, with 10 bases sitting between them. The CDR3 contains 14 residues. This clone was seen more than once but under ten times. The antigen is unknown. The sequenced sample was CD45RA- memory CD4+ T cells from PBMCs. The sequence was collected from a human donor with narcolepsy. This chain uses TRBV30 with TRBJ1-2; D remains unclear. CDR3 nucleotides: TGTGCCTGGAGTGAGGGAGGCCTTAACTATGGCTACACCTTC. Amino acids: CAWSEGGLNYGYTF.